This T cell receptor (beta chain) is from a study of CD8+ T cells in alopecia areata. Turning to the study itself: Tofacitinib therapy took 6 to 18 months; 6 months off drug came after.

The CDR3 is made up of 14 amino acids. Germline V gives CDR1 SGHTA, CDR2 FQGNSA. Trimming at V came to 5 bases and at J to 3 bases, leaving 4 bases not matched to a gene. The sequencing template was cDNA reverse transcribed from extracted RNA. Profiling relied on immunoSEQ multiplex PCR, and the TCRdb table lists in-frame clones only, not all of them. The profile shows some 170,000 clones, roughly 63% of them singletons. Findings and limits, study-wide: Affected lesional scalp, above all in alopecia totalis/universalis, was more clonal than normal scalp.

Comment on this clone: Its specificity is unknown.

The receptor comes from a human donor with alopecia areata. Sequenced material: CD4+ T cells sorted from blood, taken at week 0. This chain links TRBV7-2 with TRBJ2-7; 10 nucleotides align to TRBD1. CDR3 DNA: TGTGCCAGCAGCGCCCGGGACAGGGGCTACGAGCAGTACTTC. Translating it yields CASSARDRGYEQYF.